This T cell receptor beta chain was sequenced for a study of T cells after yellow fever vaccination (dated by TCRdb to about 2019). Study-wide context: The SMART-Seq v4 Ultra Low Input RNA kit was used to prepare libraries from fractions with low cell numbers. The cohort comprised two healthy male donors, one aged 18 to 30 and one aged 30 to 40 years. To follow T-cell clones before and after both primary and booster YFV17D yellow fever vaccination, bulk TCR alpha and beta repertoires underwent longitudinal sequencing. Bulk PBMC replicates and cell subsets were isolated from blood drawn at multiple timepoints before and after both primary and secondary immunization. Broad study findings and their caveats: A small share of clonotypes was detected in both CD4 and CD8 compartments, with the overlap likely arising from convergent recombination. Most clones expanded after primary vaccination (around 96% of CD4 and approximately 86% of CD8) were re-detected after the booster, suggesting that broad memory maintenance occurred. Computational filtering was required because FACS-sorted repertoires could contain abundant contaminating clonotypes from the bulk population. Because only a couple of donors were included in the study, the extent to which the findings can be generalized is limited. The secondary T-cell response was weaker than the primary response but faster, peaking on day 5 instead of day 15.

This specimen's treatment or condition label, interpreted: live attenuated yellow fever vaccine strain. Two biological replicates of bulk PBMCs were collected at each blood-draw timepoint. A standard Ficoll-Paque protocol was used to isolate PBMCs from peripheral blood. RNA was extracted with TriZol from bulk PBMCs, CD4 and CD8 fractions, and dextramer-positive and dextramer-negative fractions. TCR cDNA was made using 5'RACE template switching, a step that added a universal primer site and unique molecular identifiers. Priming of cDNA synthesis was performed from both the TCR alpha and TCR beta constant segments. Libraries were amplified in two PCR steps, with sample barcodes and sequencing adapters added in the second step. Sequencing of the libraries was done on either Illumina HiSeq 2500 (2x100 bp) or NovaSeq (2x150 bp). Per the source publication's procedure: MIGEC handled demultiplexing of reads and collapsing into UMI consensus sequences, while MiXCR performed V(D)J alignment. Clonotypes responding to the vaccine were identified with edgeR on replicate PBMC samples, with the criteria of FDR below 0.01 and a log2 fold change above 5 up to day 15. Bulk clonotypes were assigned CD4 or CD8 identity according to which sequenced CD4 or CD8 repertoire held them at higher abundance. The public reads were reanalyzed by TCRdb: fastp trimming at Q25, MiXCR alignment, in-frame beta chains only. Every distinct CDR3 protein forms one entry, paired with its most common genes and DNA. What appears here as the V and J calls and clone size reflects TCRdb's work, not the paper's. The sample table contains 300,000 to 350,000 distinct CDR3 sequences; only one count was recorded for 7% to 9% of them. Approximately 16% of the sample belongs to the ten largest clones.

Regarding this clonotype: The antigen it binds to is not known. It has no much larger one-base neighbor in the sample; base qualities were not kept.

V is pared back by 5 bases and J by 0 bases, with 8 bases lying between the germline termini. The CDR3, cysteine through phenylalanine, is 14 amino acids long. Here the CDR3 DNA is all that survives: 42 bases in frame from base 1. Per the germline V gene (reference sequence), SGHNT is the CDR1 and YYREEE is the CDR2. The chain uses TRBV5-4 and TRBJ1-4, with the D gene call left open. This specimen was PBMCs, taken about 49 days after the first yellow fever vaccination. This receptor was obtained from a man between 18 and 35 years old who received the YFV17D yellow fever vaccine. For the CDR3, the sequence is CASRAGTTNEKLFF. The sequenced DNA: TGTGCCAGCAGGGCCGGGACAACTAATGAAAAACTGTTTTTT.